This TCR beta chain was sequenced during a study of CD8 T cells in Susac syndrome (dated by TCRdb to about 2019). About the full investigation: Among the sequenced Susac syndrome patients, roughly six had clinically active disease and under ten were in clinical remission. At blood withdrawal, Susac syndrome patients were either therapy-naive, taking corticosteroids (in some cases with IVIg as well), or taking IVIg alone. The study used repertoire sequencing to test whether antigen drove CD8+ T cell activation and differentiation in Susac syndrome. CD8+ T cell repertoire clonality was compared between eleven to twelve healthy donors, approximately 14 Susac syndrome patients and 15 or so multiple sclerosis patients.

On this clonotype: The target of this receptor is not known. No base-level quality is on record; no much larger clone is a single base apart.

Inclusive of the bounding cysteine and phenylalanine, the CDR3 is 11 residues long. This entry keeps only the CDR3 DNA: 33 bases, framed from base 1. The V end loses 6 bases and the J end loses 13 bases, and a stretch of 13 bases separates them. Via the germline V gene (reference sequence), CDR1 is MNHNY and CDR2 SVGAGI. What the work shows at the level of the full study, not this receptor alone: Clonal expansion was seen in Susac syndrome CD8+ repertoires, peaking in CD8+ TEMRA cells and being greater in clinically active patients than in remitting ones. The number of individuals in the TCR sequencing and HLA analysis was recognized as being relatively small. In the total CD8+ and CD8+ TEMRA repertoires, roughly 15 and five Susac-specific public clones, respectively, were identified.

RNA was extracted with the RNeasy kit and 0.5 to 1 ug was reverse transcribed using random hexamers. The immunoSEQ multiplex PCR assay, covering 54 Vbeta and 13 Jbeta segments, was used to amplify TCR beta CDR3 regions. PCR amplification bias was corrected by using a synthetic template baseline for primer optimization and computational correction. Regarding the original processing steps: Reads were annotated to V, D and J genes according to IMGT and were analyzed with immunoSEQ Analyzer, with only productive sequences retained. To calculate clonality, Shannon entropy was normalized by log2 of the number of productive unique sequences and then subtracted from one. Public and private clones were assessed among the 100 most prevalent clones of each patient and control. A clone was defined as Susac-specific if it was absent from the healthy and MS cohorts, from some 1,100 published viral clones and from other ImmuneACCESS disease sequences. TCRdb trimmed the raw reads at Q25, called clones with MiXCR and kept productive beta chains. A single entry per CDR3 protein holds the most common genes and DNA from its merged rows. What appears here as the V and J calls and clone size reflects TCRdb's work, not the paper's. The sample table holds tens of thousands of distinct CDR3 sequences, of which roughly 92% were seen once. More than 0.4% of the sample comes from the top ten.

Peripheral blood CD8+ and CD4+ T cells from healthy donors, Susac syndrome patients and multiple sclerosis patients were profiled using high-throughput TCR beta sequencing. The Susac syndrome patients fulfilled recently defined diagnostic criteria for either definite or probable disease. Bulk CD8+ and CD4+ T cells were purified magnetically by negative isolation, whereas CD8+ TEMRA cells were enriched by FACS. Blood was drawn into EDTA tubes, processed within 24 hours, and PBMCs were isolated by density gradient centrifugation. PBMCs intended for TCR sequencing were frozen in liquid nitrogen and were later thawed in a 37 degrees C water bath. The sorted or isolated CD4+, CD8+ and CD8+ TEMRA cells had a purity of 90% or higher.

Sample: CD8+ T cells from PBMCs. The sequence was obtained from a human donor with Susac syndrome. Recombination joined TRBV6-6 with TRBJ1-5; possibly the D gene is TRBD1, per 5 matching bases. The CDR3 is CASRQGRQQHF. Read as DNA, the sequence is TGTGCCAGCAGGCAGGGTCGGCAACAGCATTTT.